These T cell receptor beta chains were read from a single sample in a study of blood T cell repertoires in COVID-19. Repertoires were generated with immunoSEQ multiplex PCR, while TCRdb's copy carries only in-frame clones and drops some. The sample consists of 90,000 to 130,000 clones, just over 75% of them appearing once. Sequenced input: peripheral blood. These TCRs come from a woman of 80 years or more with acute or convalescent COVID-19. Each CDR3 is given with its conserved first and last residue. Each record gives: V gene, J gene, CDR3 protein.

V: TRBV12-3/TRBV12-4; J: TRBJ1-2; CDR3: CASRSQGWYGYTF
V: TRBV6-5; J: TRBJ1-1; CDR3: CASSYQGNTEAFF
V: TRBV7-7; J: TRBJ2-3; CDR3: CASSPTSGVGDTQYF
V: TRBV28; J: TRBJ1-3; CDR3: CASSLSGLGSGNTIYF
V: TRBV20-1; J: TRBJ2-7; CDR3: CSACVAPDTCSYEQYF
V: TRBV27; J: TRBJ2-1; CDR3: CASMVQRVYNEQFF
V: TRBV6-1; J: TRBJ1-2; CDR3: CASSDTGPANYGYTF
V: TRBV6-5; J: TRBJ2-5; CDR3: CASSYSVAGPDGTQYF
V: TRBV6-6; J: TRBJ1-5; CDR3: CASSYETGGNQPQHF
V: TRBV27; J: TRBJ1-2; CDR3: CASSLEGAVGYTF
V: TRBV12-5; J: TRBJ2-7; CDR3: CASGLIDNEQYF
V: TRBV10-1; J: TRBJ2-7; CDR3: CASSPGGGQGAYEQYF
V: TRBV7-3; J: TRBJ2-1; CDR3: CASSTSGGALKSEQFF
V: TRBV5-5; J: TRBJ1-2; CDR3: CASSLVLGGYTF
V: TRBV13; J: TRBJ2-1; CDR3: CASSRGTWDEQFF
V: TRBV3-1/TRBV3-2; J: TRBJ2-7; CDR3: CASSLAGAVQYF
V: TRBV30; J: TRBJ1-1; CDR3: CAWDRGLSTEAFF
V: TRBV14; J: TRBJ2-5; CDR3: CASSPLTSSAIQETQYF
V: TRBV28; J: TRBJ2-7; CDR3: CASSLAGASYEQYF
V: TRBV12-3/TRBV12-4; J: TRBJ1-1; CDR3: CASSKNMNTEAFF
V: TRBV7-9; J: TRBJ2-4; CDR3: CASSLFMTSGVLDIQYF
V: TRBV30; J: TRBJ1-2; CDR3: CAWRPRGSYGYTF
V: TRBV6-2/TRBV6-3; J: TRBJ1-2; CDR3: CASTPLPGFGYGYTF
V: TRBV24-1; J: TRBJ2-2; CDR3: CATSDLQVFPGELFF
V: TRBV6-6; J: TRBJ2-2; CDR3: CASSYSSVPRAGELFF
V: TRBV28; J: TRBJ1-6; CDR3: CASSLTGASPLHF
V: TRBV27; J: TRBJ2-1; CDR3: CASSPSGLAGYNEQFF
V: TRBV11-3; J: TRBJ2-1; CDR3: CASSRTSGGDNEQFF
V: TRBV19; J: TRBJ2-2; CDR3: CASRNRQDTGELFF
V: TRBV2; J: TRBJ1-2; CDR3: CASSTGQGYGYTF
V: TRBV19; J: TRBJ1-6; CDR3: CASSLTPAESPLHF
V: TRBV11-3; J: TRBJ1-1; CDR3: CASSKGQGDGEAFF
V: TRBV28; J: TRBJ2-7; CDR3: CASSFIDRGTTYEQYF